The clone carrying this T cell receptor beta chain was picked up a small number of times. This entry belongs to a study of control samples from healthy donors and cancer patients. Sequencing used immunoSEQ multiplex PCR; TCRdb keeps in-frame clones, though not all of them. The table has 150,000 to 200,000 clones, about nine tenths seen once. Sequences were obtained from blood. This clonotype was sampled from a woman younger than 45 in good health.

For the CDR3, the DNA is TGTGCCAGCAGCTTATCACTAGCTGACGAGCAGTACTTC. It specifies CASSLSLADEQYF. The V and J genes are TRBV7-6 and TRBJ2-7, with a possible D match to TRBD2 (6 bases). The CDR3 covers 13 residues. Deletions cut 2 bases from V and 5 bases from J, with 10 bases between. Per germline, CDR1 SGHVS and CDR2 FNYEAQ.